The rows below give T cell receptor beta chains drawn from one sample of a study of cytomegalovirus exposure and HLA in healthy donors. Clones were sequenced by immunoSEQ multiplex PCR, and TCRdb holds only the in-frame ones, with some missing. The sample holds roughly 100,000 clones; over 70% are singletons and the top ten take approximately 5.1%. The material sequenced was PBMCs. The receptors originated from a male donor in good health and CMV-seronegative. CDR3s include the opening cysteine and the closing phenylalanine or tryptophan. The D gene is left open where the match is weak. The size field is filled for only some rows; it gives once, few, many or a size class.

d_gene: .; j_gene: TRBJ1-1; abundance: .; v_gene: TRBV29-1; CDR3aa: CSARLGSMNTEAFF; CDR3nt: TGCAGCGCCCGGCTAGGTAGTATGAACACTGAAGCTTTCTTT
d_gene: .; j_gene: TRBJ2-4; abundance: .; v_gene: TRBV19; CDR3aa: CASSPPRSQPGNIQYF; CDR3nt: TGTGCCAGTAGCCCACCTCGTTCCCAGCCAGGAAACATTCAGTACTTC
d_gene: TRBD2; j_gene: TRBJ2-1; abundance: .; v_gene: TRBV5-5; CDR3aa: CASSTLAGLAGGEQFF; CDR3nt: TGTGCCAGCAGCACCCTTGCGGGACTAGCGGGGGGTGAGCAGTTCTTC
d_gene: .; j_gene: TRBJ2-7; abundance: .; v_gene: TRBV19; CDR3aa: CASRHYTGTRSYEQYF; CDR3nt: TGTGCCAGTAGACATTATACAGGGACCCGCTCCTACGAGCAGTACTTC
d_gene: .; j_gene: TRBJ1-6; abundance: .; v_gene: TRBV30; CDR3aa: CAATGLRASPLHF; CDR3nt: TGTGCCGCCACAGGCCTAAGGGCTTCACCCCTCCACTTT
d_gene: TRBD2; j_gene: TRBJ2-1; abundance: .; v_gene: TRBV27; CDR3aa: CASRTVAGVYNEQFF; CDR3nt: TGTGCCAGCAGAACGGTAGCGGGAGTCTACAATGAGCAGTTCTTC
d_gene: .; j_gene: TRBJ1-5; abundance: .; v_gene: TRBV13; CDR3aa: CASSHSSEGGQPQHF; CDR3nt: TGTGCCAGCAGCCATAGTTCGGAGGGCGGTCAGCCCCAGCATTTT
d_gene: TRBD2; j_gene: TRBJ2-1; abundance: .; v_gene: TRBV7-2; CDR3aa: CASSSSGSYNEQFF; CDR3nt: TGTGCCAGCAGCTCTAGCGGGAGTTACAATGAGCAGTTCTTC
d_gene: TRBD2; j_gene: TRBJ2-3; abundance: few; v_gene: TRBV11-3; CDR3aa: CASSSGTSGPTDTQYF; CDR3nt: TGTGCCAGCAGCTCAGGGACTAGCGGACCCACAGATACGCAGTATTTT
d_gene: .; j_gene: TRBJ2-4; abundance: few; v_gene: TRBV5-6; CDR3aa: CASSSGQLAKNIQYF; CDR3nt: TGTGCCAGCAGCTCGGGACAACTAGCCAAAAACATTCAGTACTTC
d_gene: .; j_gene: TRBJ1-1; abundance: .; v_gene: TRBV5-1; CDR3aa: CASSLSGSEAFF; CDR3nt: TGCGCCAGCAGCTTGTCGGGGTCTGAAGCTTTCTTT
d_gene: TRBD1; j_gene: TRBJ1-1; abundance: .; v_gene: TRBV5-5; CDR3aa: CASSLNRGSNTEAFF; CDR3nt: TGTGCCAGCAGCTTAAACAGGGGGTCGAACACTGAAGCTTTCTTT
d_gene: TRBD1; j_gene: TRBJ1-1; abundance: .; v_gene: TRBV5-1; CDR3aa: CASSLETGWAEAFF; CDR3nt: TGCGCCAGCAGCTTGGAGACAGGGTGGGCTGAAGCTTTCTTT
d_gene: TRBD1; j_gene: TRBJ1-4; abundance: .; v_gene: TRBV7-9; CDR3aa: CASGQGADEKLFF; CDR3nt: TGTGCCAGCGGACAGGGGGCAGATGAAAAACTGTTTTTT
d_gene: TRBD2; j_gene: TRBJ2-5; abundance: few; v_gene: TRBV10-3; CDR3aa: CAISARGRGTETQYF; CDR3nt: TGTGCCATCAGTGCAAGAGGGAGGGGAACAGAGACCCAGTACTTC
d_gene: .; j_gene: TRBJ2-7; abundance: .; v_gene: TRBV6-1; CDR3aa: CASSDGDSYEQYF; CDR3nt: TGTGCCAGCAGTGACGGGGATAGCTACGAGCAGTACTTC
d_gene: .; j_gene: TRBJ1-1; abundance: .; v_gene: TRBV2; CDR3aa: CASIVDTHTEAFF; CDR3nt: TGTGCCAGCATTGTAGACACGCACACTGAAGCTTTCTTT
d_gene: .; j_gene: TRBJ2-1; abundance: .; v_gene: TRBV11-2; CDR3aa: CASSLATPPYNEQFF; CDR3nt: TGTGCCAGCAGCTTAGCGACACCACCCTACAATGAGCAGTTCTTC
d_gene: TRBD2; j_gene: TRBJ2-5; abundance: .; v_gene: TRBV27; CDR3aa: CARTHRPDFFGFPTSGRKETQYF; CDR3nt: TGTGCCAGGACCCACCGGCCAGACTTTTTTGGCTTCCCGACTAGCGGGAGAAAAGAGACCCAGTACTTC
d_gene: TRBD2; j_gene: TRBJ2-2; abundance: .; v_gene: TRBV7-3; CDR3aa: CASSQRLADDTGELFF; CDR3nt: TGTGCCAGCAGTCAGCGACTAGCAGACGACACCGGGGAGCTGTTTTTT
d_gene: TRBD1; j_gene: TRBJ2-5; abundance: .; v_gene: TRBV6-5; CDR3aa: CASKADTGGREYF; CDR3nt: TGTGCCAGCAAAGCGGACACAGGGGGGCGGGAGTACTTC
d_gene: .; j_gene: TRBJ2-3; abundance: .; v_gene: TRBV5-6; CDR3aa: CASSLGGRGDTQYF; CDR3nt: TGTGCCAGCAGCTTGGGGGGTAGGGGAGATACGCAGTATTTT
d_gene: .; j_gene: TRBJ2-7; abundance: .; v_gene: TRBV11-3; CDR3aa: CASSPGGHSSYERYF; CDR3nt: TGTGCCAGCAGCCCAGGGGGGCACAGCTCCTACGAGCGGTACTTC
d_gene: TRBD1; j_gene: TRBJ2-7; abundance: .; v_gene: TRBV6-1; CDR3aa: CASSETGGYYEQYF; CDR3nt: TGTGCCAGCAGTGAGACAGGGGGTTACTACGAGCAGTACTTC
d_gene: TRBD2; j_gene: TRBJ2-2; abundance: .; v_gene: TRBV4-1; CDR3aa: CASSQREWDGELFF; CDR3nt: TGCGCCAGCAGCCAGCGGGAGTGGGACGGGGAGCTGTTTTTT
d_gene: .; j_gene: TRBJ2-7; abundance: .; v_gene: TRBV5-4; CDR3aa: CASSYTGTYEQYF; CDR3nt: TGTGCCAGCAGCTATACAGGGACCTACGAGCAGTACTTC
d_gene: TRBD1; j_gene: TRBJ1-2; abundance: few; v_gene: TRBV6-1; CDR3aa: CASSERQGAHGYTF; CDR3nt: TGTGCCAGCAGTGAAAGGCAGGGGGCGCACGGCTACACCTTC
d_gene: TRBD1; j_gene: TRBJ1-4; abundance: .; v_gene: TRBV19; CDR3aa: CASSDRGRTNEKLFF; CDR3nt: TGTGCCAGTAGTGACAGGGGGCGGACTAATGAAAAACTGTTTTTT
d_gene: TRBD2; j_gene: TRBJ2-5; abundance: .; v_gene: TRBV10-3; CDR3aa: CAISEGQLAGTQETQYF; CDR3nt: TGTGCCATCAGTGAAGGGCAACTAGCGGGAACTCAAGAGACCCAGTACTTC
d_gene: TRBD2; j_gene: TRBJ2-5; abundance: .; v_gene: TRBV5-8; CDR3aa: CASSLEETSGETQYF; CDR3nt: TGTGCCAGCAGCTTGGAGGAGACTAGCGGTGAGACCCAGTACTTC
d_gene: .; j_gene: TRBJ1-5; abundance: .; v_gene: TRBV7-8; CDR3aa: CASSLGQEYQPQHF; CDR3nt: TGTGCCAGCAGCTTAGGGCAGGAATATCAGCCCCAGCATTTT